This TCR beta chain originates from a study of T cells after yellow fever vaccination. Study-wide findings and caveats: Of the clonotypes, a small share occurred in both CD4 and CD8 compartments. High-abundance clonotypes from the bulk population could contaminate FACS-sorted repertoires.

The 5'RACE template-switching step produced TCR cDNA and added a universal primer site and UMIs. TCRdb passed the 5' RACE reads through MiXCR, listing each CDR3 protein once. In the table there are approximately 330,000 distinct CDR3 sequences, approximately 4% of which are singletons. This clonotype was counted between two and nine times. The antigen is unknown. Looked up from germline, CDR1 is SGHRS and CDR2 is YFSETQ. The V gene lost 2 bases and the J gene lost 3 bases, with 11 bases spanning the gap. The CDR3 contains 14 residues. The sequencing used PBMCs, collected 5 days after the yellow fever booster vaccination. This TCR came from a man aged 18 to 30 who received the YFV17D yellow fever vaccine. The chain is built from TRBV5-1 and TRBJ1-2; possibly TRBD1 for D (5 bases). This chain's CDR3 is CASSLDLRDYGYTF. As DNA, the CDR3 is TGCGCCAGCAGCTTAGATCTCAGGGACTATGGCTACACCTTC.